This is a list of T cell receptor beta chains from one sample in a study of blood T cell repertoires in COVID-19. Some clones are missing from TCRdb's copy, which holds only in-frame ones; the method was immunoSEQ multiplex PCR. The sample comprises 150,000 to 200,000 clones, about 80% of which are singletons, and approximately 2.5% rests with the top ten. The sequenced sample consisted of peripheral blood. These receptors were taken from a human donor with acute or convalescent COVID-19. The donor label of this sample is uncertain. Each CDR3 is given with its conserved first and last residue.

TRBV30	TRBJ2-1	CAWSARGSEQFF
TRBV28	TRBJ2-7	CASSGTVSGYEQYF
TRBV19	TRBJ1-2	CASREPGREHGYTF
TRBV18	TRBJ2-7	CASSPESGYEQYF
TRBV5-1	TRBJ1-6	CASSLDNQYNSPLHF
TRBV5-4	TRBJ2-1	CASSLTGGANNEQFF
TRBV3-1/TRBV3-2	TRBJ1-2	CASSQGLQYGYTF
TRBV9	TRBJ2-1	CASSPTSGMGYNEQFF
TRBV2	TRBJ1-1	CASSRDTGRDTEAFF
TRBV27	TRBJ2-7	CASSLYSTGLYEQYF
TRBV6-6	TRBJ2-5	CASNSRGGRETQYF
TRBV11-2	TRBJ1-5	CASSLSDSNQPQHF
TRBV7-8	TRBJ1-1	CASSSTGPVAFF
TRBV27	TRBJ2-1	CATGTSSHNEQFF
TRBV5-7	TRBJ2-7	CASSLCTGGSSYEQYF
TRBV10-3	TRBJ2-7	CAISDRSSYEQYF
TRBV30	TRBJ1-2	CAWSVLNGYTF
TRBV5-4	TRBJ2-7	CASSSDSGRAHEQYF
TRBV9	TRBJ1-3	CASSDRGTAGNTIYF
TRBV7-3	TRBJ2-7	CASSPLAGVAPVRDEQYF
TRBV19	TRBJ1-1	CASSIAGQGATEAFF
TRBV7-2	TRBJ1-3	CASSLSAGVENTIYF
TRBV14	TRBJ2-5	CASSQFTSAETQYF
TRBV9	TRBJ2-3	CASSVDRALDTQYF
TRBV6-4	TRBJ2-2	CASTLRPGVATGELFF
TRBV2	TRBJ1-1	CASRGGQGLGTEAFF
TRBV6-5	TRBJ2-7	CASSYTTTSPEQYF
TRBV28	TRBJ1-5	CASSFGRGVKIQPQHF
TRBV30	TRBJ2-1	CAWSVGLAGDEQFF
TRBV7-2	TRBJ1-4	CASSPLGQGYEKLFF
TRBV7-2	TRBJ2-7	CASSLGTGNNEQYF
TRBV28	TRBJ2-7	CASRPGGRYEQYF
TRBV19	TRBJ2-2	CASSKGLAGISGELFF